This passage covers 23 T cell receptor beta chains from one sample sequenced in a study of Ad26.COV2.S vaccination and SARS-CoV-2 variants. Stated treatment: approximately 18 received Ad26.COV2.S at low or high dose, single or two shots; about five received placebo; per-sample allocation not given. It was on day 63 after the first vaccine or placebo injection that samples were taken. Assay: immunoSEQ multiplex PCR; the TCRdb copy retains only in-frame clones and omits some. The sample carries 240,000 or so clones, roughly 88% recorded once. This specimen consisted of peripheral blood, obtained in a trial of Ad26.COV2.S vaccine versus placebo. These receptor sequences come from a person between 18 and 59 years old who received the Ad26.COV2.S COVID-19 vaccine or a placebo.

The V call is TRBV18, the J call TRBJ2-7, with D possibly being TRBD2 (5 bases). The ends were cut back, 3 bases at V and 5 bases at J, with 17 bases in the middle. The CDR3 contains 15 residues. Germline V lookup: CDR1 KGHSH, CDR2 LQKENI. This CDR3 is CASSPSIASLNEQYF. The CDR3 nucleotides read TGTGCCAGCTCACCCTCAATAGCGTCCCTTAACGAGCAGTACTTC.

In nucleotides, the CDR3 is TGTGCCAGCAGCCAAGATTGGGATGGAGGCAATCAGCCCCAGCATTTT. Translating gives CASSQDWDGGNQPQHF. This chain uses TRBV4-2 with TRBJ1-5, with no clear D. CDR3 length: 16 amino acids. Germline-derived CDR1 and CDR2 are LGHNA and YNFKEQ. V lost 0 bases to trimming and J lost 2 bases, with 11 bases between them.

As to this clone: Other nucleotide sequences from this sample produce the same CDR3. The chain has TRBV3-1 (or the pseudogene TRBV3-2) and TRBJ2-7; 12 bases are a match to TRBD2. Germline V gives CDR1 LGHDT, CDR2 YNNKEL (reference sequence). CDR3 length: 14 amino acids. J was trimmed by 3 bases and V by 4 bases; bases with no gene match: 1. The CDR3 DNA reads TGTGCCAGCAGCCCGGGACTAGCGGGCTACGAGCAGTACTTC. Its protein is CASSPGLAGYEQYF.

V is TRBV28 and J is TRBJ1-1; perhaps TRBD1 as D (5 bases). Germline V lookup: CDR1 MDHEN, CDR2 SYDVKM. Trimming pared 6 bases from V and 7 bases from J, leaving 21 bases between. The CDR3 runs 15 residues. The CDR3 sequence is CASRRKNRSGLEAFF. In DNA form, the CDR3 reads TGTGCCAGCAGGCGTAAAAACAGGAGTGGACTTGAAGCTTTCTTT. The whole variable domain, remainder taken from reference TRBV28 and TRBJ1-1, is DVKVTQSSRYLVKRTGEKVFLECVQDMDHENMFWYRQDPGLGLRLIYFSYDVKMKEKGDIPEGYSVSREKKERFSLILESASTNQTSMYLCASRRKNRSGLEAFFGQGTRLTVV.

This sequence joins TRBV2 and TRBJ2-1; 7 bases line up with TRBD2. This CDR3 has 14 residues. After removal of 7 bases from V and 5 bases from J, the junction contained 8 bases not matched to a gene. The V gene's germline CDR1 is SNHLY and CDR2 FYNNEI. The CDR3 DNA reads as TGTGCCAGCAAAATTTCCCTAGCGGACAATGAGCAGTTCTTC. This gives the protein CASKISLADNEQFF.

Written as DNA, the CDR3 is TGTGCCAGCAGCGCCGCAGGGAATGAGCAGTTCTTC. It encodes CASSAAGNEQFF. This rearrangement joins TRBV9 to TRBJ2-1; D perhaps matches TRBD1 (5 bases). Germline CDR1 is SGDLS and CDR2 is YYNGEE. V dropped 3 bases and J dropped 7 bases, with 8 bases sitting between them. The CDR3 extends over 12 amino acids.

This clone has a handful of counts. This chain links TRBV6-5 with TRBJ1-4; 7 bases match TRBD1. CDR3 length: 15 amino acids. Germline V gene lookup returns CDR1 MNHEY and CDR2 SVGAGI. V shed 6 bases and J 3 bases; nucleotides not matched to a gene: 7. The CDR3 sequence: CASRADRVPNEKLFF. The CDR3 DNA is TGTGCCAGCAGAGCCGACAGGGTACCTAATGAAAAACTGTTTTTT.

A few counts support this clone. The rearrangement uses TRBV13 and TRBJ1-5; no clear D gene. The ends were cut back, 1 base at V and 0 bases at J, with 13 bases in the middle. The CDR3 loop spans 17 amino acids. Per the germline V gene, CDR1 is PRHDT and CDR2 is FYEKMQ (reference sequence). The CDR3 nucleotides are TGTGCCAGCAGCTTAGAGGCAGTTCCTTATAGCAATCAGCCCCAGCATTTT. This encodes CASSLEAVPYSNQPQHF.

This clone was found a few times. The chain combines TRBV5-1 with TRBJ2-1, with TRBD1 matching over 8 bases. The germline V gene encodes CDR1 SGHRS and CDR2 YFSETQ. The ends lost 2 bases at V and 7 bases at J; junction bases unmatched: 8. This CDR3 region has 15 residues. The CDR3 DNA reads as TGCGCCAGCAGCTTAGGGACAGGAGTCAGTAATGAGCAGTTCTTC. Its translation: CASSLGTGVSNEQFF.

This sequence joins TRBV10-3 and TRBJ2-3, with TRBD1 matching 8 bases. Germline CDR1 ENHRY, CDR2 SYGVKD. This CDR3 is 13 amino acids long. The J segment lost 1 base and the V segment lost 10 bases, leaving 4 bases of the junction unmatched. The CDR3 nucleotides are TGTGCCACCGGACAGGGAGGCACAGATACGCAGTATTTT. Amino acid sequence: CATGQGGTDTQYF.

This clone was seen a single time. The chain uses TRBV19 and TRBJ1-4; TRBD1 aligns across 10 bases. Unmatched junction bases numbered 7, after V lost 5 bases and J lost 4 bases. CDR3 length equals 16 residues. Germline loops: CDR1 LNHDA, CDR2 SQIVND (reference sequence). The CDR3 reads CASSPGQGELNEKLFF. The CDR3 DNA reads TGTGCCAGTAGTCCCGGACAGGGGGAGCTTAATGAAAAACTGTTTTTT. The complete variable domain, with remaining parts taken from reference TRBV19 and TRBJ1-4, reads DGGITQSPKYLFRKEGQNVTLSCEQNLNHDAMYWYRQDPGQGLRLIYYSQIVNDFQKGDIAEGYSVSREKKESFPLTVTSAQKNPTAFYLCASSPGQGELNEKLFFGSGTQLSVL.

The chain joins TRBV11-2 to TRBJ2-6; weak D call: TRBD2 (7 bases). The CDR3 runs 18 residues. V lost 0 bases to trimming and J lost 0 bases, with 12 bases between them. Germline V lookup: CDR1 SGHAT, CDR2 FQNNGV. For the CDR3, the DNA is TGTGCCAGCAGCTTAGAGGGGGGGCTATACTCTGGGGCCAACGTCCTGACTTTC. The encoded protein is CASSLEGGLYSGANVLTF. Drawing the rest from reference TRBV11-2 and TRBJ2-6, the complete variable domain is EAGVAQSPRYKIIEKRQSVAFWCNPISGHATLYWYQQILGQGPKLLIQFQNNGVVDDSQLPKDRFSAERLKGVDSTLKIQPAKLEDSAVYLCASSLEGGLYSGANVLTFGAGSRLTVL.

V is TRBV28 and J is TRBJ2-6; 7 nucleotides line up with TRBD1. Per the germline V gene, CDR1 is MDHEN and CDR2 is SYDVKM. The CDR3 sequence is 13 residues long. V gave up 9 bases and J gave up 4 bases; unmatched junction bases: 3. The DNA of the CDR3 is TGTGCCAGTACAGGGGTAGGGGCCAACGTCCTGACTTTC. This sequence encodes CASTGVGANVLTF.

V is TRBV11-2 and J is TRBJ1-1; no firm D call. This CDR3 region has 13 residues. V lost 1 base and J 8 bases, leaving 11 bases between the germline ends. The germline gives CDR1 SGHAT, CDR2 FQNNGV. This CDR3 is CASSLAATPEAFF. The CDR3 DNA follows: TGTGCCAGCAGCTTAGCCGCGACACCAGAAGCTTTCTTT.

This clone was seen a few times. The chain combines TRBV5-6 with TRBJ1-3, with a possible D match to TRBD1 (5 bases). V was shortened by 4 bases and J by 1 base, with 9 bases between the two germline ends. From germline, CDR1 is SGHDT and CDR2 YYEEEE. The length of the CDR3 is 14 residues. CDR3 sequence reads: CASSRGGSGNTIYF. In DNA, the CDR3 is TGTGCCAGCAGCCGGGGGGGATCTGGAAACACCATATATTTT.

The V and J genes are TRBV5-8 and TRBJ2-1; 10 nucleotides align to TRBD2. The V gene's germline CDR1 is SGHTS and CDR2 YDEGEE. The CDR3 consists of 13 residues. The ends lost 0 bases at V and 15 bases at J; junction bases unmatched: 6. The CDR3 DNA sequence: TGTGCCAGCAGCTTGGTGGAGGGACTAGCGCTGTTCTTC. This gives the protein CASSLVEGLALFF.

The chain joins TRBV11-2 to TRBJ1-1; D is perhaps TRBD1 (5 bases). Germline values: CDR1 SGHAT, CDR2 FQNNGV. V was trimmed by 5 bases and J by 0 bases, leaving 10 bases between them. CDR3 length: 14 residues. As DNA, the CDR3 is TGTGCCAGCAGCCCCGGGACGGTGAACACTGAAGCTTTCTTT. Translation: CASSPGTVNTEAFF.

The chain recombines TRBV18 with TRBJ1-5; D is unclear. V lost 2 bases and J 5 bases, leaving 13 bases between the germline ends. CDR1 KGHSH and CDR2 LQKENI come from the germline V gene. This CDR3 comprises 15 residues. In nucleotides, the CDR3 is TGTGCCAGCTCACCAGGACCGAAGGTGGATCAGCCCCAGCATTTT. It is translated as CASSPGPKVDQPQHF.

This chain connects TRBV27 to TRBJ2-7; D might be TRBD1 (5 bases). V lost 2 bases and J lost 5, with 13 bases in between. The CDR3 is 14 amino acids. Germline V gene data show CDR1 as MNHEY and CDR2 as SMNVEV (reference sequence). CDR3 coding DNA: TGTGCCAGCAGTTTAAGTGCAGGGTGGGACGAGCAGTACTTC. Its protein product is CASSLSAGWDEQYF.

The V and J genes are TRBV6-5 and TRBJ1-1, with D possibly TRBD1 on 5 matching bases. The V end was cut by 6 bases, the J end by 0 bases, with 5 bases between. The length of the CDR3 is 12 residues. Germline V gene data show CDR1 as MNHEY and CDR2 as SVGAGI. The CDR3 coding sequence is TGTGCCAGCAGCAGGGTGAACACTGAAGCTTTCTTT. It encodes CASSRVNTEAFF.

CDR3 sequence: CSVPGGPGGGQYF. In DNA, the CDR3 is TGCAGCGTGCCCGGAGGCCCTGGCGGGGGCCAGTACTTC. This chain uses TRBV29-1 with TRBJ2-5, with 7 bases identical to TRBD2. V trimming: 6 bases; J trimming: 10 bases; junction bases outside the gene matches: 14. The germline gives CDR1 SQVTM, CDR2 ANQGSEA. The length of the CDR3 is 13 residues.

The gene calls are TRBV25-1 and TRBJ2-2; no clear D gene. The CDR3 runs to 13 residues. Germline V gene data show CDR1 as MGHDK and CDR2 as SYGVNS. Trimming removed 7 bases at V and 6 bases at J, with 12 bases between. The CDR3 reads CASKATWAGELFF. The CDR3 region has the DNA TGTGCCAGCAAAGCGACCTGGGCCGGGGAGCTGTTTTTT.

This CDR3 reads CASSLLAGGPSYNEQFF. CDR3 DNA: TGTGCCAGCAGCTTATTAGCGGGAGGGCCATCCTACAATGAGCAGTTCTTC. The V and J genes are TRBV7-8 and TRBJ2-1, with 11 bases that match TRBD2. The V gene end was trimmed by 2 bases and the J gene end by 1 base; junction bases not matched to a gene: 4. This CDR3 is built from 17 residues. Germline V gives CDR1 SGHVS, CDR2 FQNEAQ. The full variable domain, in which reference TRBV7-8 and TRBJ2-1 provide the parts outside the CDR3, is GAGVSQSPRYKVAKRGQDVALRCDPISGHVSLFWYQQALGQGPEFLTYFQNEAQLDKSGLPSDRFFAERPEGSVSTLKIQRTQQEDSAVYLCASSLLAGGPSYNEQFFGPGTRLTVL.